This entry lists 14 T cell receptor beta chains sequenced from one sample in a study of T cell responses to AZD1222 COVID-19 vaccine. TCRdb's copy holds only in-frame clones and misses some; the assay was immunoSEQ multiplex PCR. Seen here are about 99,000 clones, roughly nine tenths observed once, and the top ten hold just over 8%. The sequences come from peripheral blood, collected 28 days after the second AZD1222 dose. These TCRs come from an adult who received the AZD1222 COVID-19 vaccine.

V is TRBV4-1 and J is TRBJ1-2; D ambiguous. This CDR3 is built from 14 residues. The V gene's germline CDR1 is MGHRA and CDR2 YSYEKL. Trimming took off 0 bases at V and 4 bases at J, with 9 bases between the two ends. CDR3 protein: CASSQEELTYGYTF. CDR3 nucleotides: TGCGCCAGCAGCCAAGAGGAGCTTACCTATGGCTACACCTTC.

The chain couples TRBV5-1 to TRBJ1-2; TRBD1 aligns across 9 bases. Germline CDR1 SGHRS, CDR2 YFSETQ. V gave up 5 bases and J gave up 3 bases; unmatched junction bases: 14. This CDR3 has 17 residues. This CDR3 reads CASSSGTGTVEDYGYTF. The CDR3 DNA sequence: TGCGCCAGCAGTTCCGGGACAGGGACCGTTGAGGACTATGGCTACACCTTC.

The chain employs TRBV9 and TRBJ2-3; TRBD2 agrees at 9 bases. The CDR3 spans 16 residues. Germline CDR1 is SGDLS and CDR2 is YYNGEE. Unmatched junction bases numbered 5, after V lost 0 bases and J lost 3 bases. The chain's CDR3 is CASSVEAGGRTDTQYF. DNA for the CDR3: TGTGCCAGCAGCGTAGAGGCGGGAGGGCGAACAGATACGCAGTATTTT.

This chain connects TRBV5-1 to TRBJ1-1; a possible D gene is TRBD1 (6 bases). This CDR3 spans 15 amino acids. Per germline, CDR1 SGHRS and CDR2 YFSETQ. Trimming stripped 4 bases from V and 5 bases from J, with 18 bases between. The CDR3 DNA reads as TGCGCCAGCAGCCGCCGATGGGGGCCGGGGACTGAAGCTTTCTTT. It specifies CASSRRWGPGTEAFF.

The J gene is TRBJ1-3, the V gene TRBV2, with D tentatively TRBD1 (6 bases). Germline V gene data show CDR1 as SNHLY and CDR2 as FYNNEI. Trimming took off 7 bases at V and 2 bases at J, with 9 bases between the two ends. The CDR3 is made up of 13 amino acids. This CDR3 is CASTRTAGNTIYF. Written as DNA, the CDR3 is TGTGCCAGCACTCGGACAGCTGGAAACACCATATATTTT.

V and J are TRBV5-4 and TRBJ2-4, with 11 bases matching TRBD1. Germline V gene sequence: CDR1 SGHNT, CDR2 YYREEE (reference sequence). Trimming at V came to 4 bases and at J to 9 bases, leaving 6 bases not matched to a gene. This CDR3 has 14 residues. The CDR3 DNA reads as TGTGCCAGCAGCACGGACAGGGGGCCGAGCATTCAGTACTTC. Protein: CASSTDRGPSIQYF.

The chain couples TRBV11-3 to TRBJ2-1; D gene uncertain. The germline V and J ends were trimmed by 4 bases and 8 bases, with 6 bases remaining between them. Looked up from germline, CDR1 is SGHNT and CDR2 is YENEEA. CDR3 size: 11 residues. The CDR3 sequence: CASSSRYEQFF. CDR3 DNA sequence: TGTGCCAGCAGCTCCCGATATGAGCAGTTCTTC. Looking up the rest from reference TRBV11-3 and TRBJ2-1 gives the full variable domain: EAGVVQSPRYKIIEKKQPVAFWCNPISGHNTLYWYLQNLGQGPELLIRYENEEAVDDSQLPKDRFSAERLKGVDSTLKIQPAELGDSAVYLCASSSRYEQFFGPGTRLTVL.

The chain carries TRBV19 and TRBJ1-5; the D is unclear. This CDR3 spans 13 amino acids. V lost 5 bases, J lost 6 bases, and 11 bases lay in between. Germline values: CDR1 LNHDA, CDR2 SQIVND (reference sequence). CDR3 sequence (DNA): TGTGCCAGTAGTCCGCGACCTGGTCAGCCCCAGCATTTT. The encoded protein is CASSPRPGQPQHF.

A single count supports this clone. V is TRBV6-2 or TRBV6-3 and J is TRBJ2-2; TRBD1 matches at 8 bases. CDR1 and CDR2 (germline): MNHEY, SVGEGT. V lost 5 bases to trimming and J lost 7 bases; unmatched junction nucleotides: 12. This CDR3 comprises 16 residues. CDR3 in amino acids: CASSPGDRTFFGELFF. The DNA of the CDR3 is TGTGCCAGCAGTCCCGGGGACAGGACTTTTTTCGGGGAGCTGTTTTTT.

Points on this clone: Other nucleotide sequences in the sample specify the same CDR3. The chain has TRBV28 and TRBJ1-3; 8 bases match TRBD1. The CDR3 is made up of 14 amino acids. Germline V gene lookup returns CDR1 MDHEN and CDR2 SYDVKM. The V gene end was trimmed by 6 bases and the J gene end by 1 base; junction bases not matched to a gene: 2. The CDR3 region is CASSTGGSGNTIYF. CDR3 bases: TGTGCCAGCAGCACAGGGGGATCTGGAAACACCATATATTTT. The whole variable domain, filled in from reference TRBV28 and TRBJ1-3, reads DVKVTQSSRYLVKRTGEKVFLECVQDMDHENMFWYRQDPGLGLRLIYFSYDVKMKEKGDIPEGYSVSREKKERFSLILESASTNQTSMYLCASSTGGSGNTIYFGEGSWLTVV.

The chain is built from TRBV28 and TRBJ2-5, with D possibly called TRBD1 or TRBD2 (5 bases each). Germline CDR1 reads MDHEN; CDR2 reads SYDVKM. This CDR3 has 11 residues. V dropped 2 bases and J dropped 9 bases, with 7 bases sitting between them. This chain's CDR3 is CASSLGGPQYF. The CDR3 region has the DNA TGTGCCAGCAGTTTAGGGGGACCCCAGTACTTC. Based on the CDR3 plus reference TRBV28 and TRBJ2-5, the full variable domain is DVKVTQSSRYLVKRTGEKVFLECVQDMDHENMFWYRQDPGLGLRLIYFSYDVKMKEKGDIPEGYSVSREKKERFSLILESASTNQTSMYLCASSLGGPQYFGPGTRLLVL.

This chain joins TRBV5-1 and TRBJ2-1; a weak D match, TRBD2 (6 bases). The CDR3 contains 13 residues. V was shortened by 7 bases and J by 8 bases, with 16 bases between the two germline ends. Germline assignment: CDR1 SGHRS and CDR2 YFSETQ. CDR3 nucleotide sequence: TGCGCCAGCCACCTAGCCCAGCGGGATGAGCAGTTCTTC. It specifies CASHLAQRDEQFF.

The chain carries TRBV6-5 and TRBJ2-7; D unclear. With 2 bases removed from V and 3 bases from J, the gap between germline ends came to 11 bases. CDR3 size: 14 residues. From germline, CDR1 is MNHEY and CDR2 SVGAGI. For the CDR3, the DNA is TGTGCCAGCAGTTACAGGTTTAGTAGCTACGAGCAGTACTTC. Amino acid sequence: CASSYRFSSYEQYF.

The rearrangement links TRBV15 to TRBJ1-1; D remains unclear. Germline assignment: CDR1 LNHNV and CDR2 YYDKDF (reference sequence). The V and J ends lost 1 base and 1 base respectively, with 7 bases between them. The CDR3 is 14 residues long. The CDR3 DNA follows: TGTGCCACCAGCAGAGGGTGGAGGAACACTGAAGCTTTCTTT. Encoded protein: CATSRGWRNTEAFF.